This TCR beta chain came from a study of T cell clonality in common variable immunodeficiency (dated by TCRdb to 2014 to 2015). Most CVID patients and most healthy controls were of Caucasian heritage. Heparinized peripheral whole blood samples of roughly 5 to 9 ml were obtained from each donor. TCRbeta CDR3 repertoires were sequenced from genomic DNA of adults with common variable immune deficiency (CVID) and healthy adult controls. The control group was made up of around 22 healthy adult volunteers (roughly ten male and about twelve female) whose ages ranged from about 20 to 70 years, with a mean age of about 35. Diluted blood was density-centrifuged over Hypaque 1077 or Ficoll-Paque to isolate peripheral blood mononuclear cells. Genomic DNA was extracted from unsorted mononuclear cells by Qiagen column purification or by a centrifugation-based method. There are many counts of this clone. Its binding antigen is unknown.

Equivalent amounts of genomic DNA from CVID and control samples were used as sequencing input. For every sample, a 60 bp segment covering the rearranged TCRbeta CDR3 region was amplified and then sequenced. The immunoSEQ assay, a bias-corrected multiplex PCR with high-throughput sequencing, was employed for TCRbeta amplification. As for the authors' bioinformatics: Every unique nucleotide sequence was considered a clone and was annotated with V, D and J genes, copy number and frequency. Sequences were labeled productive if in frame, and non-productive if out of frame or containing stop codons. As previously described, clonality was computed from Shannon's entropy. Mean CDR3 Kyte-Doolittle hydropathy was derived from the predicted amino acid sequences of productive clones. Hierarchical clustering of scaled V gene usage was performed with the R hclust function using Manhattan distance and complete linkage. Sharing of clones by CDR3 amino acid sequence was evaluated through resampling of 12 repertoires per group over 100 rounds. The repertoires were screened for approximately 63 published EBV-specific TCRbeta sequences and approximately 240 published CMV-specific TCRbeta sequences. A couple of CVID samples that yielded fewer than 10,000 sequences were excluded from the analysis, so approximately 38 CVID repertoires were retained. TCRdb took this table from immuneACCESS and kept in-frame rearrangements with V and J called. Such tables lack part of the clones; where checked against another copy, unresolved V genes explain under half of the gap, and the rest is unexplained. That table gives V, J and clone size, and the DNA gave D and trimming. This sample shows over 45,000 clones, and none of them turns up only once. The top ten constitute about 1.7% of the sample.

Paper-wide results and their limitations: TCRbeta clonality was higher in CVID subjects than in healthy controls (t-test p = 0.018), and the increase was most characteristic of about a third of subjects. CVID subjects shared fewer TCRbeta clones with each other than healthy controls did (p < 0.0001). Correlations of repertoire features with clinical complications were constrained by heterogeneity among patients within the CVID cohort. According to the authors, finding the cause of the higher clonality in CVID would require sequencing the repertoires of T cell subpopulations. Despite equal DNA input, controls averaged roughly 89,000 unique sequences per sample versus around 30,000 in CVID samples. Reportedly, TCRbeta sequences from CVID had fewer deletions and N-nucleotide insertions, and highly modified clones with 13 or more V deletions were absent from CVID.

The TCR originated in a person aged 18 to 75 in good health. What was sequenced was peripheral blood mononuclear cells.

The CDR3 bases that were read are TGTGCCATCAGTGAGGACCCCGACAGGGGTACCGAG. This yields the protein CAISEDPDRGTE. The complete CDR3 sequence is CAISEDPDRGTEQYF. The V and J genes are TRBV10-3 and TRBJ2-7; a stretch of 8 junction bases matches TRBD1. The read terminates 3 residues ahead of where the CDR3 ends, so the germline J gene completes it. CDR1 and CDR2 were assigned from the germline V gene as ENHRY and SYGVKD. The CDR3 contains 15 residues, cysteine and phenylalanine counted. Sequencing covers 36 bases of the CDR3, shown here with the frame starting at base 1. V has 2 bases trimmed and J has 6 bases trimmed; junction bases matching no gene number 9.